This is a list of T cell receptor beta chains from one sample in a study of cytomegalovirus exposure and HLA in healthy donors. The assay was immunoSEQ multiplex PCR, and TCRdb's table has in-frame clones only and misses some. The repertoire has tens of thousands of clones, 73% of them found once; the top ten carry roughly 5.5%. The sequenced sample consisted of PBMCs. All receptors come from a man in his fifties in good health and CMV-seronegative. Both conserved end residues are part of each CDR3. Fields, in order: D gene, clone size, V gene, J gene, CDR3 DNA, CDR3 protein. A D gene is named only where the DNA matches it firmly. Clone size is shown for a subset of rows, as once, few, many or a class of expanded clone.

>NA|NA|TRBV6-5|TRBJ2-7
TGTGCCAGCAGTTCCCTATACGAGCAGTACTTC
CASSSLYEQYF
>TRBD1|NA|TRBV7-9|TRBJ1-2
TGTGCCAGCAGCTTAATCTGGGACAGCGCCGGGGGCTACACCTTC
CASSLIWDSAGGYTF
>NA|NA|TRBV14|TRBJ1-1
TGTGCCAGCAGCCAAGGACTGAGGAACACTGAAGCTTTCTTT
CASSQGLRNTEAFF
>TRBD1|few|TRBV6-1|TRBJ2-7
TGTGCCAGCAGACGACAGGGGGCCTACGAGCAGTACTTC
CASRRQGAYEQYF
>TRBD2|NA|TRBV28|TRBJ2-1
TGTGCCAGCAGTCCTGGACTAGCGGGGGGGAGGTCCTACAATGAGCAGTTCTTC
CASSPGLAGGRSYNEQFF
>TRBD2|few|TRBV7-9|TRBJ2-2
TGTGCCAGCAGCCTGGGACTAGCCTCCCCCGGGGAGCTGTTTTTT
CASSLGLASPGELFF
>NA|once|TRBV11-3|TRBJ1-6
TGTGCCAGCAGCTTAGTCAGGGAAGCAGCACCCCTCCACTTT
CASSLVREAAPLHF
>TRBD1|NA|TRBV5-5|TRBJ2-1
TGTGCCAGCAGCAAAACAGGGGACGGTGAGCAGTTCTTC
CASSKTGDGEQFF
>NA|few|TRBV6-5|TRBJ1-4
TGTGCCAGCAGTTCCTCGACAGTGAATAATGAAAAACTGTTTTTT
CASSSSTVNNEKLFF
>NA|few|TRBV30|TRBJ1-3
TGTGCCTGGAGTGTCCCAGGGGCCCGAAACACCATATATTTT
CAWSVPGARNTIYF
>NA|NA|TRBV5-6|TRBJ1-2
TGTGCCAGCAGCGGGGGGGACCGATCGGGCTATGGCTACACCTTC
CASSGGDRSGYGYTF
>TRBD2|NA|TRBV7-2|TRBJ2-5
TGTGCCAGCAGCTTAGGGGGGGGCCAAGAGACCCAGTACTTC
CASSLGGGQETQYF
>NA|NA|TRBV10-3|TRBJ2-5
TGTGCCATCAGCCCTGGGCCGGAAGAGACCCAGTACTTC
CAISPGPEETQYF
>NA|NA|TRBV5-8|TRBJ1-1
TGTGCCAGCAGTCCCGGCGGAGTAGCTTTCTTT
CASSPGGVAFF
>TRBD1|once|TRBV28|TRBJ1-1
TGTGCCAGCAGCGGGGACAGAAATGAAGCTTTCTTT
CASSGDRNEAFF
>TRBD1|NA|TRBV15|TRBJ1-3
TGTGCCACCAGCAGAACAGGGGGATCTGGAAACACCATATATTTT
CATSRTGGSGNTIYF
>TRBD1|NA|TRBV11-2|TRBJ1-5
TGTGCCAGCAGCCTCGGAGTGGGGACAGATTTTAGCAATCAGCCCCAGCATTTT
CASSLGVGTDFSNQPQHF
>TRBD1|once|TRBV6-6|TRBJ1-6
TGTGCCAGCAGTCCCCTTTCGGGACAGACTAATTCACCCCTCCACTTT
CASSPLSGQTNSPLHF
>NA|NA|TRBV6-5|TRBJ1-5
TGTGCCAGCAGATCAGGAAATCAGCCCCAGCATTTT
CASRSGNQPQHF
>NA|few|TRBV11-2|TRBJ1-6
TGTGCCAGCAGCTTGGAGCTAACCGAGGGTTCACCCCTCCACTTT
CASSLELTEGSPLHF
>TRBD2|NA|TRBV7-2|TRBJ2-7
TGTGCCAGCAGGTCAGCGGGGACTAGCTACGAGCAGTACTTC
CASRSAGTSYEQYF
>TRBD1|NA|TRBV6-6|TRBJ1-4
TGTGCCAGCAGTCAGGATTTCAGGGGGCCTAATGAAAAACTGTTTTTT
CASSQDFRGPNEKLFF